The source of this T cell receptor (beta chain) is a study of human T cells and chemical hapten exposure. Overall study findings and caveats: Those TCRs sitting above 1 in 1000 frequency stayed the same with DPC sensitization.

There are many counts of this clonotype. Its antigen is still unknown. The CDR3 spans 12 residues. V was shortened by 6 bases and J by 8 bases, with 13 bases between the two germline ends. Looked up from germline, CDR1 is SNHLY and CDR2 is FYNNEI. Time point defined: healthy volunteer bleed at 2 weeks. It was unfractionated whole blood from which total RNA was extracted. During construction of the library, unique molecular identifiers were attached to individual cDNA molecules for quantitative, reproducible TCR counting. TCRdb re-analysed the RACE reads in MiXCR, keeping a single row per CDR3 protein. This table has 35,000 to 50,000 distinct CDR3 sequences, around 4% appearing once.

This chain uses TRBV2 with TRBJ1-1; D uncertain. This receptor was taken from a female donor in good health. Some clones in this sample may be carry-over from other donors' samples. Sequencing was done on a sample of whole blood. CDR3 nucleotides: TGTGCCAGCAGACGGCAGACTATAGAAGCTTTCTTT. This codes for CASRRQTIEAFF.